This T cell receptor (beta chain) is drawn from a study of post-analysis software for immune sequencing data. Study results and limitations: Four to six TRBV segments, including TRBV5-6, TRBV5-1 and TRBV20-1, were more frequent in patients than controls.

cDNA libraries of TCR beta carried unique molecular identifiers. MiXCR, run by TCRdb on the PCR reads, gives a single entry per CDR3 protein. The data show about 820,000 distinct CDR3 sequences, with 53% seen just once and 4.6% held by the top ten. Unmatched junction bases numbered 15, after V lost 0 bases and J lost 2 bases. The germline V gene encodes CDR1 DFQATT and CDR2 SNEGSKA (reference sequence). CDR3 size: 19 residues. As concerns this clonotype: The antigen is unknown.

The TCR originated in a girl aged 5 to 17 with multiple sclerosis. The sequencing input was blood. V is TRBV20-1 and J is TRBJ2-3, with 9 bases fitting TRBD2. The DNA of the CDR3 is TGCAGTGCTAGAGATCTTGGGCTAGCGGGGATCGGGTACACAGATACGCAGTATTTT. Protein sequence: CSARDLGLAGIGYTDTQYF.